Following are 20 T cell receptor beta chains from one sample sequenced in a study of T cells expressing NK-cell markers. One entry per CDR3 protein, without DNA, is what TCRdb gives after re-calling the 5' RACE reads. The listing records over 100,000 distinct CDR3 sequences. The specimen was blood T cells: a sorted CD56 or NKG2C T cell subset, CD4+ or CD8+ T cells, or bulk PBMC T cells (not recorded which). These receptors all come from a woman aged 18 to 69 in good health.

This rearrangement joins TRBV6-2 or TRBV6-3 to TRBJ2-5. Germline CDR1 MNHEY, CDR2 SVGEGT. CDR3 length equals 13 residues. This chain's CDR3 is CASSLINQETQYF.

The J gene is TRBJ2-3, the V gene TRBV6-5. The CDR3 covers 16 residues. Germline V lookup: CDR1 MNHEY, CDR2 SVGAGI. The CDR3 is CASSLETLPSTDTQYF.

The rearrangement links TRBV29-1 to TRBJ2-1; TCRdb's D call, TRBD2, is unchecked because there is no DNA. The CDR3 contains 15 residues. The germline CDR1 and CDR2 sequences are SQVTM and ANQGSEA. The chain's CDR3 is CSVEGSGDLYNEQFF.

The V and J genes are TRBV5-6 and TRBJ2-1; TCRdb picks TRBD1, but there is no DNA to check that call. This CDR3 is 12 amino acids long. The germline CDR1 and CDR2 sequences are SGHDT and YYEEEE. The CDR3 sequence is CASSLEGRMQFF.

The chain employs TRBV5-1 and TRBJ2-7; the D call from TCRdb, TRBD2, cannot be confirmed without DNA. The germline V gene has CDR1 SGHRS and CDR2 YFSETQ. The length of the CDR3 is 13 residues. CDR3 sequence reads: CASSFTSGYEQYF. Using reference TRBV5-1 and TRBJ2-7 for the parts outside the CDR3, the full variable domain is KAGVTQTPRYLIKTRGQQVTLSCSPISGHRSVSWYQQTPGQGLQFLFEYFSETQRNKGNFPGRFSGRQFSNSRSEMNVSTLELGDSALYLCASSFTSGYEQYFGPGTRLTVT.

V usage is TRBV2 and J usage is TRBJ2-7. Germline CDR1 and CDR2: SNHLY and FYNNEI. This CDR3 contains 12 residues. The CDR3 reads CASSETVYEQYF.

The V call is TRBV6-4, the J call TRBJ2-3; TCRdb selects TRBD1, and the lack of DNA leaves this call unchecked. CDR3 length equals 15 residues. Germline lookup yields CDR1 MRHNA and CDR2 SNTAGT. The CDR3 protein is CASSDSQGFSDTQYF.

V is TRBV12-3 or TRBV12-4 and J is TRBJ2-3; the D call of TRBD2 rests on TCRdb alone, since no DNA is present to check it. This CDR3 comprises 17 residues. This CDR3 reads CASSSPGTSGETDTQYF.

The chain carries TRBV11-2 and TRBJ1-6; TCRdb gives TRBD1 as the D gene, but with no DNA this cannot be confirmed. This CDR3 has 13 residues. The germline gives CDR1 SGHAT, CDR2 FQNNGV. The CDR3 region is CASSNTGESPLHF.

This chain connects TRBV9 to TRBJ1-1. The germline V gene has CDR1 SGDLS and CDR2 YYNGEE. CDR3 length: 15 residues. CDR3 residues: CASSVGRASNTEAFF.

V gene TRBV19 combines with J gene TRBJ2-1; TCRdb designates TRBD2, a call that cannot be tested without DNA. CDR3 size: 12 residues. CDR1 LNHDA and CDR2 SQIVND come from the germline V gene (reference sequence). The CDR3 region is CATSGMGNEQFF.

The rearrangement joins TRBV14 to TRBJ1-1. The germline gives CDR1 SGHDN, CDR2 FVKESK. The CDR3 contains 14 residues. CDR3 sequence: CASSQAGGGTEAFF.

The chain uses TRBV20-1 and TRBJ2-3; lacking DNA, the TRBD2 call made by TCRdb goes unchecked. CDR3 length: 18 amino acids. Looked up from germline, CDR1 is DFQATT and CDR2 is SNEGSKA (reference sequence). CDR3 amino acids: CSALGLSDRLAGRDTQYF.

V is TRBV10-2 and J is TRBJ2-3. Germline V lookup: CDR1 WSHSY, CDR2 SAAADI. The CDR3 length is 13 residues. The CDR3 region is CASSESGADTQYF.

V and J are TRBV7-3 and TRBJ2-7; without DNA, the TCRdb call of TRBD2 cannot be checked. In germline, CDR1 is SGHTA, CDR2 FQGTGA. The CDR3 extends over 18 amino acids. CDR3 loop: CASSKGPTSGRETYEQYF.

The J gene is TRBJ2-2, the V gene TRBV12-3 or TRBV12-4; with no DNA, the TCRdb D assignment of TRBD1 cannot be verified. There are 15 residues in the CDR3. The CDR3 reads CASSLEGGLAGELFF.

The rearrangement links TRBV7-9 to TRBJ2-7; without DNA, the TCRdb call of TRBD2 cannot be checked. This CDR3 is 16 amino acids long. Germline lookup yields CDR1 SEHNR and CDR2 FQNEAQ (reference sequence). The CDR3 loop reads CASSLVAGLRRVEQYF.

The chain carries TRBV4-3 and TRBJ2-1. The CDR3 loop spans 15 amino acids. CDR1 and CDR2 from the germline V gene are LGHNA and YSLEER. CDR3 sequence reads: CASSPGERLDNEQFF.

V usage is TRBV27 and J usage is TRBJ2-7. The CDR3 consists of 12 residues. The germline V gene has CDR1 MNHEY and CDR2 SMNVEV (reference sequence). CDR3 loop: CASSLFGYEQYF.

The CDR3 loop is CASSPQEHSENYGYTF. V usage is TRBV18 and J usage is TRBJ1-2. This CDR3 has 16 residues. Germline V gene sequence: CDR1 KGHSH, CDR2 LQKENI.